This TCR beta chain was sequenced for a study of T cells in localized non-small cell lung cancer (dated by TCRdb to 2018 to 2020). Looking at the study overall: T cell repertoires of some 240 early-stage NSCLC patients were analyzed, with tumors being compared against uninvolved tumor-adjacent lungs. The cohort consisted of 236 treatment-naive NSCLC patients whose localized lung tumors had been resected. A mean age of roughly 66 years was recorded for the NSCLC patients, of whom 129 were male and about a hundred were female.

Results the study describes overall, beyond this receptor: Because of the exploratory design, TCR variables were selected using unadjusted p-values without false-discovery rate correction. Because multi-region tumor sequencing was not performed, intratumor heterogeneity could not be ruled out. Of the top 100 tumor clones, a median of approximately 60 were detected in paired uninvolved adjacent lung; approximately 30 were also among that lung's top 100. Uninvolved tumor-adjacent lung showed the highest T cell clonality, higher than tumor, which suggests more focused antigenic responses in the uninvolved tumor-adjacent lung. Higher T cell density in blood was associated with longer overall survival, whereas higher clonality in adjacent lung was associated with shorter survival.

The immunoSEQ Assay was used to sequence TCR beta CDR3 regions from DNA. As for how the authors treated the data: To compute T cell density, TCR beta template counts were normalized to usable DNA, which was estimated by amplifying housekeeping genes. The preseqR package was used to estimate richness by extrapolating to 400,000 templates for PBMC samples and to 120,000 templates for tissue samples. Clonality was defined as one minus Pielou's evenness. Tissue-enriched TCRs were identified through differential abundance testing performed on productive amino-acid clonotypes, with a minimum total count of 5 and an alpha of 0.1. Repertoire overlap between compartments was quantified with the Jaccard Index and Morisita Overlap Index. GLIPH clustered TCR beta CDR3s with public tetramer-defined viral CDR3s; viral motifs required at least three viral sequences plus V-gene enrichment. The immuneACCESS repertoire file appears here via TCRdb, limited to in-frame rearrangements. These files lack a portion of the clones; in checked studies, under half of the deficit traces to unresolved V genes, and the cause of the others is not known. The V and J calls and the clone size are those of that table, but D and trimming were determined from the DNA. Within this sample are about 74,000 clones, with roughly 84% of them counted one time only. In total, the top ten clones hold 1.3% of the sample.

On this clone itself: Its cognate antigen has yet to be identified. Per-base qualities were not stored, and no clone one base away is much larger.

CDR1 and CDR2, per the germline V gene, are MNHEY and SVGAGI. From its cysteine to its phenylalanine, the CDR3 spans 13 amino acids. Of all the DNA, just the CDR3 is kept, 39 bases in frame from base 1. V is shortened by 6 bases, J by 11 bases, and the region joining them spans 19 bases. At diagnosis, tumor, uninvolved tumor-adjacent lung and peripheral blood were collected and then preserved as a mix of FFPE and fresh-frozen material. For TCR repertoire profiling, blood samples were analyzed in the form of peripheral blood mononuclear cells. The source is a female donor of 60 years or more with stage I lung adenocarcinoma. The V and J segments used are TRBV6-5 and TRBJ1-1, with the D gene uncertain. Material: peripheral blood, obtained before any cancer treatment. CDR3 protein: CASRPTRGIMAFF. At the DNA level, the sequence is TGTGCCAGCAGACCCACAAGAGGGATTATGGCTTTCTTT.